This TCR beta chain was identified in a study of shared clonotypes between healthy human individuals. As regards this clone: The target antigen is unknown.

Repertoires were generated with immunoSEQ multiplex PCR, while TCRdb's copy carries only in-frame clones and drops some. Of over a million clones in the sample, about 77% are singletons; the top ten hold approximately 1.5%. The V and J ends lost 4 bases and 1 base, in that order; junction bases with no gene match: 3. The germline V gene encodes CDR1 MNHEY and CDR2 SVGAGI. The CDR3 sequence is 14 residues long. Study-wide findings and caveats: In a few donors, around 5% of naive CD4 clonotypes appeared in common.

Sequenced sample: memory CD4+ T cells sorted from blood. Subset specified: CD45RA-negative fraction. The genes are TRBV6-5 and TRBJ1-1, with 7 bases aligning to TRBD1. The receptor comes from a man between 18 and 35 years old in good health. The CDR3 nucleotides read TGTGCCAGCAGTTGGTCAGGGGGGAACACTGAAGCTTTCTTT. Protein sequence: CASSWSGGNTEAFF.